This T cell receptor beta chain was sequenced for a study of cytomegalovirus exposure and HLA in healthy donors. Study overall: Early released data had about 80 million unique TCRs, all coming from HLA-typed donors. Study results and limitations: Most TCR beta V segments were productive about 87% or about 30% of the time in an earlier analysis. As was reported, the classifier diagnosed cytomegalovirus status with high specificity and sensitivity.

The PCR made use of 60 Vbeta and 13 Jbeta primers. Clones were read by immunoSEQ multiplex PCR, and TCRdb kept only the in-frame ones, dropping some. The sample contains under 95,000 clones, roughly 80% of which appear only once. The CDR3 is made up of 11 amino acids. Germline CDR1 is GTSNPN and CDR2 is SVGIG (reference sequence). Turning to this clone: What it recognizes is unknown. One junction end does not reproduce the germline sequence, and a read error may be involved.

Sequenced: PBMCs. The receptor was derived from a male donor in good health and CMV-seronegative. V usage is TRBV30 and J usage is TRBJ2-7; D may be TRBD1 (6 bases). CDR3 protein: CASGQTYEQYF. The CDR3 nucleotides read TGTGCCTCGGGACAAACCTACGAACAGTACTTC.